Listed below are T cell receptor beta chains from one sample, sequenced in a study of T cells in localized non-small cell lung cancer. Only in-frame clones appear in the TCRdb table, and some are missing; sequencing was by immunoSEQ multiplex PCR. The repertoire holds about 20,000 clones, with around 87% as singletons. Sequenced here: PBMCs, sampled before any cancer treatment. These receptors were obtained from a man between 40 and 69 years old with stage II squamous cell lung carcinoma. CDR3s include the opening cysteine and the closing phenylalanine or tryptophan.

v_call,j_call,cdr3_aa
TRBV27,TRBJ1-4,CASSRAFTNFGEKLFF
TRBV6-5,TRBJ2-7,CASKQGSYEQYF
TRBV19,TRBJ1-2,CASSLSGQTYGYTF
TRBV18,TRBJ2-2,CASSPSSGRGTGELFF
TRBV4-1,TRBJ1-1,CASSQPTRWSTEAFF
TRBV4-3,TRBJ2-5,CASGQDAPPGIQETQYF
TRBV5-1,TRBJ2-7,CASRLGQGFSYEQYF
TRBV7-8,TRBJ2-1,CASSISGGAFYEQFF
TRBV5-6,TRBJ2-4,CASSLVGVKGDIQYF
TRBV14,TRBJ1-1,CASSQDQGAGVGVNTEAFF
TRBV14,TRBJ1-1,CASRLTGTEAFF
TRBV5-4,TRBJ2-7,CASSLIGGRNYEQYF
TRBV29-1,TRBJ2-3,CSARGQGDTQYF
TRBV5-1,TRBJ2-1,CASSPRTSGSYNEQFF
TRBV11-1,TRBJ2-5,CASSSRRAGAQETQYF
TRBV9,TRBJ2-2,CASSVGGRGTGELFF
TRBV4-2,TRBJ2-1,CASSQGPRAGGNNEQFF
TRBV30,TRBJ1-2,CAWERENYGYTF
TRBV11-3,TRBJ2-2,CASSFLVNTGELFF
TRBV4-3,TRBJ2-1,CASSQGLAEPTQFF
TRBV7-9,TRBJ2-3,CASSLTGTRDTQYF
TRBV4-1,TRBJ1-1,CASSQDPGPNTEAFF
TRBV14,TRBJ2-5,CASSRGGETQYF
TRBV30,TRBJ1-2,CAWSVQAGGCGYTF
TRBV2,TRBJ2-7,CASSAGTGGIYEQYF
TRBV6-4,TRBJ2-2,CASSDSFFTGELFF
TRBV29-1,TRBJ2-2,CSVWGLWNTGELFF
TRBV5-1,TRBJ2-1,CASSSGGGAKEQFF
TRBV7-9,TRBJ2-1,CASSPGAGPRSFF
TRBV7-3,TRBJ2-5,CASSLGLAGIETQYF
TRBV5-6,TRBJ1-1,CASSSRTGGNTEAFF
TRBV9,TRBJ1-1,CASSFRVNTEAFF
TRBV18,TRBJ2-7,CASSPMGLPYEQYF
TRBV7-8,TRBJ1-5,CASSVRRDAGGRGQPQHF
TRBV5-1,TRBJ2-2,CATPRGQGPNTGELFF
TRBV7-7,TRBJ2-3,CASSLEAGISDTQYF
TRBV7-9,TRBJ2-7,CASSLGGPYEQYF